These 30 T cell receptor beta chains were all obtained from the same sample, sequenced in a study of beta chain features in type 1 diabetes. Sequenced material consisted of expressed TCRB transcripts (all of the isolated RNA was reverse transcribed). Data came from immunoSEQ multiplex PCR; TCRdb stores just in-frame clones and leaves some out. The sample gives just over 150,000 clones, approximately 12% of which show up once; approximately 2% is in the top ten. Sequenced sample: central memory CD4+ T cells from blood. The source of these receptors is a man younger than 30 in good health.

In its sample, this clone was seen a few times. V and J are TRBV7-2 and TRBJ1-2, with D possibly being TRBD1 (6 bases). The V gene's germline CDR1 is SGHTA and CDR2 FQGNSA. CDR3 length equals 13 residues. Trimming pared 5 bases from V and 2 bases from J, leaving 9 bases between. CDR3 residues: CASSPTGNYGYTF. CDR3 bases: TGTGCCAGCAGCCCAACAGGGAACTATGGCTACACCTTC.

CDR3: CASSQPHTYEQYF. The CDR3 DNA sequence: TGTGCCAGCAGCCAACCTCATACCTACGAGCAGTACTTC. The V call is TRBV5-6, the J call TRBJ2-7; D not certain. Looked up from germline, CDR1 is SGHDT and CDR2 is YYEEEE. V was clipped by 4 bases and J by 2 bases, with 10 bases between them. The CDR3 runs to 13 residues.

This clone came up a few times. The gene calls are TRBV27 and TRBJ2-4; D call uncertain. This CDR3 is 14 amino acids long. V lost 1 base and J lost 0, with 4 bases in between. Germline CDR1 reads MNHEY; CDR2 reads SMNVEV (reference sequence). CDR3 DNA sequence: TGTGCCAGCAGTTTATACGGAGCCAAAAACATTCAGTACTTC. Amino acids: CASSLYGAKNIQYF.

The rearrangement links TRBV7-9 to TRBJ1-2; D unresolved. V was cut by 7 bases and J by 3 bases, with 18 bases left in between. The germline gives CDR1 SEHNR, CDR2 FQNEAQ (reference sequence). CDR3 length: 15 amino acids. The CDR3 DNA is TGTGCCAGCACCAAATCAACTGGGCAGCACTATGGCTACACCTTC. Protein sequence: CASTKSTGQHYGYTF. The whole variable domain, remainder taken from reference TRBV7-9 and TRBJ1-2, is DTGVSQNPRHKITKRGQNVTFRCDPISEHNRLYWYRQTLGQGPEFLTYFQNEAQLEKSRLLSDRFSAERPKGSFSTLEIQRTEQGDSAMYLCASTKSTGQHYGYTFGSGTRLTVV.

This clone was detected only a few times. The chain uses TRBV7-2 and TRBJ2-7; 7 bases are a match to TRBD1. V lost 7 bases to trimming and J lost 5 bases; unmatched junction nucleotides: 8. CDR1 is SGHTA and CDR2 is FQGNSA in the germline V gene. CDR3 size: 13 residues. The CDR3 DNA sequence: TGTGCCAGCACCTCTGGACAGGCCCACGAGCAGTACTTC. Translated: CASTSGQAHEQYF. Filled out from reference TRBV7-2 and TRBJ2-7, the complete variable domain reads GAGVSQSPSNKVTEKGKDVELRCDPISGHTALYWYRQSLGQGLEFLIYFQGNSAPDKSGLPSDRFSAERTGGSVSTLTIQRTQQEDSAVYLCASTSGQAHEQYFGPGTRLTVT.

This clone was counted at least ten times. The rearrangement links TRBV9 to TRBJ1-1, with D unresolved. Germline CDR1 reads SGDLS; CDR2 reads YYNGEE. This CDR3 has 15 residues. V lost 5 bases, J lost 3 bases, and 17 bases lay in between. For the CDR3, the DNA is TGTGCCAGCAGTCGCGCCCGTGGATGGGACACTGAAGCTTTCTTT. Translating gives CASSRARGWDTEAFF.

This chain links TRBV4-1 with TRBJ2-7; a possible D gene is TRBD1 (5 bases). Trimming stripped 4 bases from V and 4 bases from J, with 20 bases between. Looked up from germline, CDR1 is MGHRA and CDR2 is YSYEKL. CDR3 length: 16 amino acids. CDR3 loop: CASSPPPGRVHYEQYF. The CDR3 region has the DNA TGCGCCAGCAGCCCTCCCCCGGGCAGGGTCCATTACGAGCAGTACTTC.

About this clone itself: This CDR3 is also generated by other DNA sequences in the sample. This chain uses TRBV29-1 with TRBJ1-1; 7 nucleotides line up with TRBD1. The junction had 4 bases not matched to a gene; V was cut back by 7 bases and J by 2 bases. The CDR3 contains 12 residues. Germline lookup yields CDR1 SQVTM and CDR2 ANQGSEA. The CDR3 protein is CSAGQLNTEAFF. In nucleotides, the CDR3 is TGCAGCGCGGGACAGCTAAACACTGAAGCTTTCTTT.

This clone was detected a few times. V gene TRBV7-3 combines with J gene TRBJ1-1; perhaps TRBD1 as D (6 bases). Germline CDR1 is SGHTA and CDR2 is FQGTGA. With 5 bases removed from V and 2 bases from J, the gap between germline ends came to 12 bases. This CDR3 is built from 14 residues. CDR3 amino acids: CASSKDRSNTEAFF. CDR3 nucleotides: TGTGCCAGCAGCAAAGACAGGAGTAACACTGAAGCTTTCTTT.

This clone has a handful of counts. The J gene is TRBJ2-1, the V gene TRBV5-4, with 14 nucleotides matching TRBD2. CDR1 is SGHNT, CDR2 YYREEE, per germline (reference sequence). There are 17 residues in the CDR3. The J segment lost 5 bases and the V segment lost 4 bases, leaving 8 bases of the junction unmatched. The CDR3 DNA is TGTGCCAGCAGCGACGGGACTAGCGGGAGAAGAAACAATGAGCAGTTCTTC. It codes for CASSDGTSGRRNNEQFF.

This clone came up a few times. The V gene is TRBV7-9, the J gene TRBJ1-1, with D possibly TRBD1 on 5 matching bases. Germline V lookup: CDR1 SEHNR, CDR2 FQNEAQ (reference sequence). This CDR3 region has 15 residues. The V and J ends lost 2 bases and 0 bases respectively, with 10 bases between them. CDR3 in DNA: TGTGCCAGCAGCTTACGACCAGGGCTGAACACTGAAGCTTTCTTT. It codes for CASSLRPGLNTEAFF. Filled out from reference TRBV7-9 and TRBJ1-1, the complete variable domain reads DTGVSQNPRHKITKRGQNVTFRCDPISEHNRLYWYRQTLGQGPEFLTYFQNEAQLEKSRLLSDRFSAERPKGSFSTLEIQRTEQGDSAMYLCASSLRPGLNTEAFFGQGTRLTVV.

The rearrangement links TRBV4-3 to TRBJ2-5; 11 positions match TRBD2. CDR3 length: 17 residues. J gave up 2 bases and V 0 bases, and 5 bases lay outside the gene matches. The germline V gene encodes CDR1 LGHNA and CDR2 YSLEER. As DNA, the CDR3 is TGCGCCAGCAGCCAAGATCCCGGGACTAGCGGACAAGAGACCCAGTACTTC. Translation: CASSQDPGTSGQETQYF.

CDR3 nucleotides: TGTGCCAGTAGTATAGAATACTTCCGGAACACTGAAGCTTTCTTT. This encodes CASSIEYFRNTEAFF. This rearrangement joins TRBV19 to TRBJ1-1; D remains unclear. CDR3 length: 15 amino acids. Trimming shortened V by 0 bases and J by 1 base, and 9 bases separated the two germline ends. Germline-derived CDR1 and CDR2 are LNHDA and SQIVND (reference sequence).

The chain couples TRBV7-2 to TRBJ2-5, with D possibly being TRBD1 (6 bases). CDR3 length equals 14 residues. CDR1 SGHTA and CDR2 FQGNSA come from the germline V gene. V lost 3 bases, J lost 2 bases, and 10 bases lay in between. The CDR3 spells CASSFGTLQETQYF. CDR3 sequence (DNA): TGTGCCAGCAGCTTTGGGACATTACAAGAGACCCAGTACTTC.

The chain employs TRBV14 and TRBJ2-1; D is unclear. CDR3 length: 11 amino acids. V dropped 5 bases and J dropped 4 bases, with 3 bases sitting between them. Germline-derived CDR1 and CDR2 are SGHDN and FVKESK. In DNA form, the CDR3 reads TGTGCCAGCAGCTGGTACAATGAGCAGTTCTTC. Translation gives CASSWYNEQFF.

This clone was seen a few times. The CDR3 is CASSFEDGETQYF. For the CDR3, the DNA is TGTGCCAGCAGCTTCGAGGACGGGGAGACCCAGTACTTC. The rearrangement joins TRBV5-4 to TRBJ2-5; D is uncertain. Trimming stripped 2 bases from V and 5 bases from J, with 10 bases between. The CDR3 runs 13 residues. Germline CDR1 reads SGHNT; CDR2 reads YYREEE (reference sequence).

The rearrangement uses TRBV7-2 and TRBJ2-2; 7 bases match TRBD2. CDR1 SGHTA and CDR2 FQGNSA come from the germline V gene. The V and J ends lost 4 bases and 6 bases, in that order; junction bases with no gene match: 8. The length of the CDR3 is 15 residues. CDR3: CASSWDGRSAGELFF. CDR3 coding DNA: TGTGCCAGCAGCTGGGACGGGAGGAGTGCCGGGGAGCTGTTTTTT.

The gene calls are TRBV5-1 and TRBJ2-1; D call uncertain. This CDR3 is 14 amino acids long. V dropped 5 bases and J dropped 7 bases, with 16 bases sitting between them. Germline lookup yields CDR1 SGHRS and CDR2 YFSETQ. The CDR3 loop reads CASRPGDRLNEQFF. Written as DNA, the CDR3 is TGCGCCAGCAGGCCCGGCGACCGCTTAAATGAGCAGTTCTTC.

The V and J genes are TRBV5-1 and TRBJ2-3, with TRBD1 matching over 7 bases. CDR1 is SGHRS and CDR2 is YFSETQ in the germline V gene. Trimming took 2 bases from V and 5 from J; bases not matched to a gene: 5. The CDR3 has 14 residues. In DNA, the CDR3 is TGCGCCAGCAGCTTTGGACAGGCTGGAGATACGCAGTATTTT. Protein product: CASSFGQAGDTQYF.

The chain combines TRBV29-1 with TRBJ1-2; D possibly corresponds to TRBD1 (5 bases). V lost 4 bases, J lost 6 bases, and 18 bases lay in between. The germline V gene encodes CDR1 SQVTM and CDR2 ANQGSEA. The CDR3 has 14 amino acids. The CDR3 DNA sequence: TGCAGCGTTGTCGTCCTACAGGCGATAAATGGCTACACCTTC. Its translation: CSVVVLQAINGYTF.

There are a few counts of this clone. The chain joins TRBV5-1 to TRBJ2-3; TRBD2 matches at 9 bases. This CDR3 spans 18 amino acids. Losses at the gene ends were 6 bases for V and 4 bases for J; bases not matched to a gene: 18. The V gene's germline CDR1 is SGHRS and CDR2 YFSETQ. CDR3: CASTRWASGNVGSDTQYF. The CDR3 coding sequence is TGCGCCAGCACCCGGTGGGCTAGCGGGAATGTAGGGTCAGATACGCAGTATTTT.

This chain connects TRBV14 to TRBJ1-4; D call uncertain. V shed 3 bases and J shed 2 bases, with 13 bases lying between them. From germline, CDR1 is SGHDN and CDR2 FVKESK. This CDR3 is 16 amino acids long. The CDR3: CASSQLGFGTNEKLFF. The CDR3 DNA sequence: TGTGCCAGCAGCCAGCTGGGGTTCGGGACTAATGAAAAACTGTTTTTT.

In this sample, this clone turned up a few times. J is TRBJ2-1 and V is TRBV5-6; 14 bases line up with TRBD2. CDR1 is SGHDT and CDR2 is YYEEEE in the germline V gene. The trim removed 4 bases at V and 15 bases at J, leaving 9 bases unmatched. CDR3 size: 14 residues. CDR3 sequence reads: CASSTGTSGGGGFF. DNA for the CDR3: TGTGCCAGCAGCACCGGGACTAGCGGGGGTGGAGGGTTCTTC.

The CDR3 reads CASSLDGYQETQYF. CDR3 nucleotide sequence: TGTGCCAGCAGCTTGGACGGGTACCAAGAGACCCAGTACTTC. The V and J genes are TRBV5-4 and TRBJ2-5; D gene ambiguous. Trimming left V 0 bases short and J 0 bases short, with 6 bases between. The CDR3 loop spans 14 amino acids. CDR1 is SGHNT and CDR2 is YYREEE in the germline V gene (reference sequence). The full variable domain, rest sourced from reference TRBV5-4 and TRBJ2-5, is ETGVTQSPTHLIKTRGQQVTLRCSSQSGHNTVSWYQQALGQGPQFIFQYYREEENGRGNFPPRFSGLQFPNYSSELNVNALELDDSALYLCASSLDGYQETQYFGPGTRLLVL.

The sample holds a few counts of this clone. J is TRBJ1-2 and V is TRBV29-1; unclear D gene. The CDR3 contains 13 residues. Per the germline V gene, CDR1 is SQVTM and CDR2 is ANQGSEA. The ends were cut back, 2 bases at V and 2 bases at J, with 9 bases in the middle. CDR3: CSVEWIRNYGYTF. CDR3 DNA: TGCAGCGTTGAATGGATCAGGAACTATGGCTACACCTTC.

CDR3 protein: CSVEVPGWVQYF. CDR3 nucleotide sequence: TGCAGCGTTGAAGTCCCCGGGTGGGTGCAGTACTTC. The J gene is TRBJ2-7, the V gene TRBV29-1; D is unresolved. The germline CDR1 and CDR2 sequences are SQVTM and ANQGSEA. The CDR3 is made up of 12 amino acids. The V end was cut by 1 base, the J end by 9 bases, with 13 bases between.

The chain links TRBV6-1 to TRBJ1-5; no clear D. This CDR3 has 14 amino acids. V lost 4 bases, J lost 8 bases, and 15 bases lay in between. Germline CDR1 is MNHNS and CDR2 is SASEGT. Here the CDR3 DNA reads TGTGCCAGCAGTGTGAACGGCGGGAGGGAGCCCCAGCATTTT. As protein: CASSVNGGREPQHF.

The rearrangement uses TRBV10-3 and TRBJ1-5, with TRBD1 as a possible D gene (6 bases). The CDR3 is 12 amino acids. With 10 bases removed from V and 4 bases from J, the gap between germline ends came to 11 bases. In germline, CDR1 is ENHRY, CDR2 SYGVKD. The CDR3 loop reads CATTQGNQPQHF. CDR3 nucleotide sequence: TGTGCCACCACACAGGGTAATCAGCCCCAGCATTTT.

CDR3 residues: CASSLLDGKNTQYF. The CDR3 region has the DNA TGTGCCAGCAGCCTACTGGACGGGAAGAACACCCAGTACTTC. The V and J genes are TRBV11-1 and TRBJ2-5; D may be TRBD2 (5 bases). The CDR3 runs to 14 residues. Germline V gene lookup returns CDR1 SGHAT and CDR2 FQDESV (reference sequence). V was cut by 5 bases and J by 8 bases, with 18 bases left in between.

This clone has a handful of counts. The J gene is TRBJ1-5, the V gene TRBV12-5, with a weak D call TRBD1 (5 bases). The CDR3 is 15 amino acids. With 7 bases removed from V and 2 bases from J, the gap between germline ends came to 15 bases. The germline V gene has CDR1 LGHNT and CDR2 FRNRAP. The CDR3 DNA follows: TGTGCTAGTGCCTCTGGGGGAATCGGCAATCAGCCCCAGCATTTT. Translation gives CASASGGIGNQPQHF. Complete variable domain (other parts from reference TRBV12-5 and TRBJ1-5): DARVTQTPRHKVTEMGQEVTMRCQPILGHNTVFWYRQTMMQGLELLAYFRNRAPLDDSGMPKDRFSAEMPDATLATLKIQPSEPRDSAVYFCASASGGIGNQPQHFGDGTRLSIL.